This passage covers 22 T cell receptor beta chains from one sample sequenced in a study of Ad26.COV2.S vaccination and SARS-CoV-2 variants. Here immunoSEQ multiplex PCR was the method, and the copy in TCRdb shows in-frame clones only, minus some. The sample contains about 250,000 clones, about 87% of which appear only once. Treatment denoted: around 19 received Ad26.COV2.S at low or high dose, single or two shots; several received placebo; per-sample allocation not given. Collection of samples fell on day 63 after the first vaccine or placebo injection. The sequencing here drew on peripheral blood, taken in a trial of Ad26.COV2.S vaccine versus placebo. These receptors were collected from a person between 18 and 65 years old who received the Ad26.COV2.S COVID-19 vaccine or a placebo.

As regards this clone: The identical CDR3 is also encoded by other nucleotide sequences in the sample. This chain connects TRBV6-5 to TRBJ2-5; D gene ambiguous. The CDR3 sequence is 14 residues long. CDR1 and CDR2 (germline): MNHEY, SVGAGI. V was trimmed by 0 bases and J by 2 bases, leaving 7 bases between them. CDR3 sequence: CASSYSGSQETQYF. The CDR3 DNA is TGTGCCAGCAGTTACTCCGGCAGTCAAGAGACCCAGTACTTC.

This rearrangement joins TRBV12-3 or TRBV12-4 to TRBJ1-5; the match to TRBD1 covers 8 bases. With V trimmed by 7 bases and J by 7 bases, 6 bases remained unmatched. The CDR3 has 13 residues. DNA for the CDR3: TGTGCCAGCACCACGACAGGGGACCAGCCCCAGCATTTT. It translates to CASTTTGDQPQHF.

The chain combines TRBV4-1 with TRBJ2-4; D unclear. V was clipped by 0 bases and J by 0 bases, with 12 bases between them. Germline V lookup: CDR1 MGHRA, CDR2 YSYEKL. The CDR3 consists of 17 residues. The CDR3 protein is CASSQDFADKAKNIQYF. The CDR3 DNA reads TGCGCCAGCAGCCAAGATTTCGCAGATAAAGCCAAAAACATTCAGTACTTC.

The V gene is TRBV5-1, the J gene TRBJ1-1; no definite D call. The V end lost 0 bases, the J end lost 1 base, and 10 bases lay between the germline ends. Germline lookup yields CDR1 SGHRS and CDR2 YFSETQ. The CDR3 is made up of 15 amino acids. CDR3 in DNA: TGCGCCAGCAGCTTGGCGGCGCAGGCGAACACTGAAGCTTTCTTT. Translating it yields CASSLAAQANTEAFF. The full variable domain, its missing parts supplied by reference TRBV5-1 and TRBJ1-1, is KAGVTQTPRYLIKTRGQQVTLSCSPISGHRSVSWYQQTPGQGLQFLFEYFSETQRNKGNFPGRFSGRQFSNSRSEMNVSTLELGDSALYLCASSLAAQANTEAFFGQGTRLTVV.

The chain recombines TRBV15 with TRBJ1-5; D may be TRBD1 (6 bases). The CDR3 consists of 17 residues. V was pared by 0 bases and J by 5 bases, with 17 bases between. Germline V gives CDR1 LNHNV, CDR2 YYDKDF (reference sequence). The CDR3 loop reads CATSRDRDTQVDQPQHF. Here the CDR3 DNA reads TGTGCCACCAGCAGAGATCGGGACACCCAAGTAGATCAGCCCCAGCATTTT.

V gene TRBV18 combines with J gene TRBJ1-1, with TRBD1 identical over 9 bases. V trimming: 2 bases; J trimming: 0 bases; junction bases outside the gene matches: 7. The CDR3 sequence is 17 residues long. Germline assignment: CDR1 KGHSH and CDR2 LQKENI. The DNA of the CDR3 is TGTGCCAGCTCACCATGGGGGACAGGGAGAGTGAACACTGAAGCTTTCTTT. Residues: CASSPWGTGRVNTEAFF.

The CDR3 loop is CATSRSGQGAYSPLHF. In DNA, the CDR3 is TGTGCCACCAGCAGAAGCGGACAGGGGGCATATTCACCCCTCCACTTT. V usage is TRBV15 and J usage is TRBJ1-6; 11 nucleotides match TRBD1. This CDR3 is 16 amino acids long. J gave up 8 bases and V 2 bases, and 5 bases lay outside the gene matches. CDR1 is LNHNV, CDR2 YYDKDF, per germline (reference sequence). The full variable domain, rest sourced from reference TRBV15 and TRBJ1-6, is DAMVIQNPRYQVTQFGKPVTLSCSQTLNHNVMYWYQQKSSQAPKLLFHYYDKDFNNEADTPDNFQSRRPNTSFCFLDIRSPGLGDTAMYLCATSRSGQGAYSPLHFGNGTRLTVT.

V gene TRBV28 combines with J gene TRBJ2-7; 10 nucleotides match TRBD1. Germline-derived CDR1 and CDR2 are MDHEN and SYDVKM. V shed 5 bases and J 0 bases; nucleotides not matched to a gene: 7. The CDR3 length is 16 residues. CDR3 DNA: TGTGCCAGCAGTCTTGCTGGGACAGGGGCCTCCTACGAGCAGTACTTC. Its translation: CASSLAGTGASYEQYF.

The chain joins TRBV11-2 to TRBJ2-2; 7 bases are shared with TRBD2. J lost 3 bases, V lost 8 bases, and 3 bases had no gene match. The V gene's germline CDR1 is SGHAT and CDR2 FQNNGV. The CDR3 length is 13 residues. As DNA, the CDR3 is TGTGCCAGCGGGCTAGCGGACACCGGGGAGCTGTTTTTT. This translates into CASGLADTGELFF.

The chain is built from TRBV6-2 or TRBV6-3 and TRBJ2-7, with TRBD1 identical over 7 bases. Germline CDR1 MNHEY, CDR2 SVGEGT. The J segment lost 2 bases and the V segment lost 6 bases, leaving 10 bases of the junction unmatched. The CDR3 is 15 amino acids. The CDR3 reads CASSSGTVRAYEQYF. CDR3 coding DNA: TGTGCCAGCAGCTCCGGGACAGTCCGAGCCTACGAGCAGTACTTC.

The V call is TRBV2, the J call TRBJ2-7; 11 nucleotides align to TRBD1. Germline trimming cut 6 bases from V and 6 bases from J; bases unmatched to any gene: 4. Germline CDR1 and CDR2: SNHLY and FYNNEI. This CDR3 comprises 13 residues. As DNA, the CDR3 is TGTGCCAGCAGAGTGGGGACAGGGGGCGAGCAGTACTTC. This sequence encodes CASRVGTGGEQYF.

V and J are TRBV12-3 or TRBV12-4 and TRBJ1-4, with D unclear. The CDR3 extends over 12 amino acids. The V and J ends lost 1 base and 6 bases respectively, with 3 bases between them. The CDR3: CASSLGDEKLFF. The CDR3 nucleotides read TGTGCCAGCAGTTTAGGGGATGAAAAACTGTTTTTT.

The V and J genes are TRBV11-2 and TRBJ1-2, with a possible D match to TRBD1 (5 bases). Germline V CDR1 and CDR2: SGHAT, FQNNGV. This CDR3 is 13 amino acids long. V was shortened by 4 bases and J by 8 bases, with 14 bases between the two germline ends. In nucleotides, the CDR3 is TGTGCCAGCAGCTCAATGGGGGAAAGGGGCTACACCTTC. Translated: CASSSMGERGYTF.

The chain has TRBV7-2 and TRBJ1-5, with TRBD1 identical over 7 bases. The CDR3 is made up of 15 amino acids. V lost 2 bases to trimming and J lost 3 bases; unmatched junction nucleotides: 4. The germline gives CDR1 SGHTA, CDR2 FQGNSA. The CDR3: CASSLFQGVNQPQHF. The CDR3 bases are TGTGCCAGCAGCTTATTTCAGGGGGTCAATCAGCCCCAGCATTTT.

The chain combines TRBV5-1 with TRBJ1-2; D gene uncertain. CDR1 SGHRS and CDR2 YFSETQ come from the germline V gene. V gave up 1 base and J gave up 0 bases, with 13 bases separating them. CDR3 size: 16 residues. This CDR3 reads CASSLTAGVTNYGYTF. In DNA, the CDR3 is TGCGCCAGCAGCTTGACTGCCGGGGTAACTAACTATGGCTACACCTTC.

The V call is TRBV9, the J call TRBJ2-3, with 7 positions matching TRBD2. Germline-derived CDR1 and CDR2 are SGDLS and YYNGEE. CDR3 size: 13 residues. After removal of 3 bases from V and 11 bases from J, the junction contained 9 bases not matched to a gene. CDR3 in DNA: TGTGCCAGCAGCGGGACTAGTTGGGGCATGCAGTATTTT. Its protein is CASSGTSWGMQYF.

The genes are TRBV3-1 (or the pseudogene TRBV3-2) and TRBJ2-7; 11 nucleotides line up with TRBD2. This CDR3 has 16 residues. V lost 1 base, J lost 2 bases, and 4 bases stayed unmatched. Per germline, CDR1 LGHDT and CDR2 YNNKEL (reference sequence). The CDR3 DNA reads as TGTGCCAGCAGCCAAGGGGGGACTAGCGGAGCCTACGAGCAGTACTTC. It codes for CASSQGGTSGAYEQYF.

The gene calls are TRBV7-8 and TRBJ2-7; 8 nucleotides line up with TRBD1. Germline values: CDR1 SGHVS, CDR2 FQNEAQ. CDR3 length equals 15 residues. The J segment lost 3 bases and the V segment lost 1 base, leaving 5 bases of the junction unmatched. The CDR3 coding sequence is TGTGCCAGCAGCTTAGGTCGGGACAGGAGCTACGAGCAGTACTTC. Its translation is CASSLGRDRSYEQYF.

The V call is TRBV6-5, the J call TRBJ2-1, with 9 bases that match TRBD1. The CDR3 consists of 14 residues. V trimming: 8 bases; J trimming: 7 bases; junction bases outside the gene matches: 9. Germline lookup yields CDR1 MNHEY and CDR2 SVGAGI. For the CDR3, the DNA is TGTGCCAGCGGAGACAGGGGGATCAAAAATGAGCAGTTCTTC. Encoded protein: CASGDRGIKNEQFF.

This clone came up once. This rearrangement joins TRBV28 to TRBJ1-2; no reliable D call. V lost 2 bases and J 4 bases, leaving 11 bases between the germline ends. The CDR3 loop spans 14 amino acids. From germline, CDR1 is MDHEN and CDR2 SYDVKM. Written as DNA, the CDR3 is TGTGCCAGCAGTTTAGGGCAAACCCTCTATGGCTACACCTTC. The encoded protein is CASSLGQTLYGYTF.

The chain has TRBV4-1 and TRBJ1-5; D is unclear. Per germline, CDR1 MGHRA and CDR2 YSYEKL. The CDR3 runs to 13 residues. Trimming shortened V by 4 bases and J by 5 bases, and 9 bases separated the two germline ends. CDR3 coding DNA: TGCGCCAGCAGCCGCGACTGGGATCAGCCCCAGCATTTT. Its translation: CASSRDWDQPQHF.

This clone was recorded once. The V and J genes are TRBV27 and TRBJ2-7; TRBD1 matches at 9 bases. The CDR3 is 15 amino acids. Germline CDR1 MNHEY, CDR2 SMNVEV (reference sequence). V dropped 4 bases and J dropped 2; count of bases not matched to a gene: 6. In DNA, the CDR3 is TGTGCCAGCAGTTCTGGGACAGGGCAGACCTACGAGCAGTACTTC. This encodes CASSSGTGQTYEQYF.